One sample yielded the 15 T cell receptor beta chains listed below, sequenced in a study of shared clonotypes between healthy human individuals. Data came from immunoSEQ multiplex PCR; TCRdb stores just in-frame clones and leaves some out. The table shows 1,500,000 or so clones, with around 98.5% occurring only once. The sequenced material came from naive CD4+ T cells sorted from blood. Specified subset: CD45RA+ positively selected. All receptors derive from a man aged 25 to 45 in good health.

The chain has TRBV29-1 and TRBJ2-7; 9 nucleotides line up with TRBD1. V was clipped by 4 bases and J by 0 bases; unmatched bases: 10. The V gene's germline CDR1 is SQVTM and CDR2 ANQGSEA. The CDR3 is made up of 16 amino acids. The CDR3 region is CSVAGNRDRASYEQYF. The CDR3 nucleotides are TGCAGCGTTGCCGGGAACCGGGACAGGGCCTCCTACGAGCAGTACTTC.

The chain links TRBV25-1 to TRBJ2-5, with D hard to call. CDR1 MGHDK and CDR2 SYGVNS come from the germline V gene. This CDR3 contains 17 residues. Trimming left V 1 base short and J 4 bases short, with 19 bases between. The CDR3 DNA follows: TGTGCCAGCAGTGAATCCTCCCAGTTTAAGTCTTTAGAGACCCAGTACTTC. Translated, it gives CASSESSQFKSLETQYF.

This clone was observed once. The J gene is TRBJ1-1, the V gene TRBV7-9; unclear D gene. Trimming took 1 base from V and 0 from J, leaving 12 bases between them. This CDR3 is 16 amino acids long. Germline V gene lookup returns CDR1 SEHNR and CDR2 FQNEAQ (reference sequence). CDR3 nucleotide sequence: TGTGCCAGCAGCTTAGATTCTCACAGTATGAACACTGAAGCTTTCTTT. Translation gives CASSLDSHSMNTEAFF.

The chain links TRBV28 to TRBJ1-2; D is perhaps TRBD1 (6 bases). V dropped 5 bases and J dropped 3 bases, with 16 bases sitting between them. The germline V gene encodes CDR1 MDHEN and CDR2 SYDVKM. The CDR3 runs 15 residues. The CDR3 nucleotides are TGTGCCAGCAGTCCCGACAGGCACGGGGACTATGGCTACACCTTC. Translation gives CASSPDRHGDYGYTF.

The chain recombines TRBV27 with TRBJ2-7, with unresolved D. There are 15 residues in the CDR3. Trimming removed 6 bases at V and 9 bases at J, with 24 bases between. Germline-derived CDR1 and CDR2 are MNHEY and SMNVEV (reference sequence). This CDR3 reads CASRYNVDVESAQYF. Here the CDR3 DNA reads TGTGCCAGCAGATACAACGTAGACGTAGAGTCTGCGCAGTACTTC.

The gene calls are TRBV29-1 and TRBJ1-1; no reliable D call. Germline CDR1 reads SQVTM; CDR2 reads ANQGSEA. Trimming removed 5 bases from V and 2 bases from J, with 12 bases in between. CDR3 length: 13 residues. The CDR3 loop is CSVIRQFNTEAFF. CDR3 bases: TGCAGCGTTATACGTCAGTTTAACACTGAAGCTTTCTTT.

The chain is built from TRBV7-9 and TRBJ2-7, with 9 bases lining up with TRBD2. V dropped 5 bases and J dropped 1; count of bases not matched to a gene: 6. CDR1 SEHNR and CDR2 FQNEAQ come from the germline V gene (reference sequence). The length of the CDR3 is 15 residues. The CDR3 region is CASSRSGRRSYEQYF. CDR3 DNA sequence: TGTGCCAGCAGCCGTAGCGGGAGAAGGTCCTACGAGCAGTACTTC.

V usage is TRBV5-1 and J usage is TRBJ2-5; D is perhaps TRBD2 (5 bases). The CDR3 has 15 amino acids. Trimming removed 0 bases from V and 0 bases from J, with 9 bases in between. Germline lookup yields CDR1 SGHRS and CDR2 YFSETQ. The chain's CDR3 is CASSLDTGYQETQYF. CDR3 DNA: TGCGCCAGCAGCTTGGACACGGGGTACCAAGAGACCCAGTACTTC.

The rearrangement joins TRBV21-1 to TRBJ1-1. TRBV21-1 counts as a pseudogene. The CDR3 loop spans 16 amino acids. The CDR3 bases are TGTGCCAGCGGAGGGGAGGGTTTTGGGTCCAACACTGAAGCTTTCTTT. Translated: CASGGEGFGSNTEAFF.

This rearrangement joins TRBV6-1 to TRBJ2-5; D gene unclear. Trimming removed 2 bases at V and 4 bases at J, with 8 bases between. The germline V gene has CDR1 MNHNS and CDR2 SASEGT. This CDR3 region has 13 residues. The CDR3 reads CASSEILGETQYF. In DNA, the CDR3 is TGTGCCAGCAGTGAAATTCTAGGAGAGACCCAGTACTTC.

This chain links TRBV28 with TRBJ2-1; 9 nucleotides line up with TRBD1. Germline values: CDR1 MDHEN, CDR2 SYDVKM. The CDR3 is 15 amino acids. Trimming cost V 7 bases and J 2 bases; bases outside gene matches: 6. CDR3 loop: CASTAQGATYNEQFF. The CDR3 DNA is TGTGCCAGCACCGCACAGGGGGCGACCTACAATGAGCAGTTCTTC.

Comment on this clone: Other nucleotide sequences from this sample produce the same CDR3. The chain joins TRBV18 to TRBJ2-7, with 13 bases identical to TRBD2. Unmatched junction bases numbered 3, after V lost 3 bases and J lost 4 bases. There are 15 residues in the CDR3. CDR1 and CDR2 from the germline V gene are KGHSH and LQKENI. The CDR3 DNA sequence: TGTGCCAGCTCACCTGGGACTAGCGGGGCTTACGAGCAGTACTTC. Residues: CASSPGTSGAYEQYF.

This rearrangement joins TRBV19 to TRBJ2-1; no definite D call. Germline V gives CDR1 LNHDA, CDR2 SQIVND (reference sequence). The CDR3 spans 16 residues. V was shortened by 2 bases and J by 5 bases, with 16 bases between the two germline ends. CDR3 amino acids: CASSIRRAGPDNEQFF. CDR3 in DNA: TGTGCCAGTAGTATAAGAAGGGCCGGGCCGGACAATGAGCAGTTCTTC. Full variable domain (rest looked up from reference TRBV19 and TRBJ2-1): DGGITQSPKYLFRKEGQNVTLSCEQNLNHDAMYWYRQDPGQGLRLIYYSQIVNDFQKGDIAEGYSVSREKKESFPLTVTSAQKNPTAFYLCASSIRRAGPDNEQFFGPGTRLTVL.

V is TRBV29-1 and J is TRBJ2-7; a possible D gene is TRBD1 (5 bases). CDR1 SQVTM and CDR2 ANQGSEA come from the germline V gene. V dropped 7 bases and J dropped 2 bases, with 12 bases sitting between them. The CDR3 covers 12 residues. The CDR3 nucleotides are TGCAGCGCCTACAGGTTTCCCTACGAGCAGTACTTC. Translated, it gives CSAYRFPYEQYF.

The genes are TRBV20-1 and TRBJ2-7; perhaps D is TRBD1 or TRBD2 (6 bases each). The germline CDR1 and CDR2 sequences are DFQATT and SNEGSKA (reference sequence). The CDR3 extends over 11 amino acids. V was pared by 4 bases and J by 12 bases, with 16 bases between. This CDR3 is CSATSGGRGYF. The CDR3 coding sequence is TGCAGTGCTACCTCCGGGGGCAGAGGGTACTTC.